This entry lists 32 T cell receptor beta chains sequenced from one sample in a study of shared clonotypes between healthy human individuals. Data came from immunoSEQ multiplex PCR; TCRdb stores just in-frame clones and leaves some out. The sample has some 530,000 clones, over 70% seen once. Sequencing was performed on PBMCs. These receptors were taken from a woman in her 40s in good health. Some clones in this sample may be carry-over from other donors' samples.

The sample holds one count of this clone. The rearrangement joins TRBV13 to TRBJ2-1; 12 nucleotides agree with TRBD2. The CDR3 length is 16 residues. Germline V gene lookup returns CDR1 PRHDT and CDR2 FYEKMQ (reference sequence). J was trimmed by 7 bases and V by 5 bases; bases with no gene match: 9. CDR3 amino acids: CASSPRTSGKRNEQFF. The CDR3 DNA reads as TGTGCCAGCAGCCCCAGGACTAGCGGGAAAAGGAATGAGCAGTTCTTC.

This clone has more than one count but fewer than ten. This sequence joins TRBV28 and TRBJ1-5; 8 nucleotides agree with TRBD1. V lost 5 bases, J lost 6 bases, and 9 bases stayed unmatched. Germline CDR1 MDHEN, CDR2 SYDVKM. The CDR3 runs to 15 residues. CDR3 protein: CASSPSQGVGQPQHF. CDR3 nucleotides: TGTGCCAGCAGTCCCTCACAGGGGGTAGGTCAGCCCCAGCATTTT. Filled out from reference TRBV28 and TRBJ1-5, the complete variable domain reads DVKVTQSSRYLVKRTGEKVFLECVQDMDHENMFWYRQDPGLGLRLIYFSYDVKMKEKGDIPEGYSVSREKKERFSLILESASTNQTSMYLCASSPSQGVGQPQHFGDGTRLSIL.

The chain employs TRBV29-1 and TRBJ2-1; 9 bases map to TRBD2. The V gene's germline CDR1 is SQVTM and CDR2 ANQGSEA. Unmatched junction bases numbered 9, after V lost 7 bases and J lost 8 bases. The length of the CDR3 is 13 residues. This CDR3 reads CSARTAGGDEQFF. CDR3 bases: TGCAGCGCCAGAACGGCGGGAGGGGATGAGCAGTTCTTC.

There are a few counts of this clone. CDR3 amino acids: CASSQGTGASYEQYF. The DNA for the CDR3 is TGCGCCAGCAGCCAAGGGACAGGGGCCTCCTACGAGCAGTACTTC. The rearrangement uses TRBV4-1 and TRBJ2-7, with 9 nucleotides matching TRBD1. Unmatched junction bases numbered 1, after V lost 1 base and J lost 0 bases. Germline-derived CDR1 and CDR2 are MGHRA and YSYEKL. The CDR3 runs to 15 residues.

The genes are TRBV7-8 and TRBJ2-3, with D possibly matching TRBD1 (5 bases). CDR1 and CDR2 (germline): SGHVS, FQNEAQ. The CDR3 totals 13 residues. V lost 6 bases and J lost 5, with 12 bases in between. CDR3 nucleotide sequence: TGTGCCAGCAGGGCAGGGCAGGTAGATACGCAGTATTTT. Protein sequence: CASRAGQVDTQYF.

The CDR3 nucleotides read TGCAGCGTTGGTTGGGCATCGAACACCGGGGAGCTGTTTTTT. As protein: CSVGWASNTGELFF. This chain joins TRBV29-1 and TRBJ2-2; D remains unclear. This CDR3 comprises 14 residues. V lost 4 bases and J lost 0, with 9 bases in between. The germline V gene has CDR1 SQVTM and CDR2 ANQGSEA.

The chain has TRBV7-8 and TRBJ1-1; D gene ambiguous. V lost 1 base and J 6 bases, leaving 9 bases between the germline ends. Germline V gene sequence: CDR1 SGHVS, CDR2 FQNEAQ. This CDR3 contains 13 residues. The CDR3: CASSLGVVPEAFF. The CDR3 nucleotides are TGTGCCAGCAGCTTAGGAGTCGTGCCTGAAGCTTTCTTT.

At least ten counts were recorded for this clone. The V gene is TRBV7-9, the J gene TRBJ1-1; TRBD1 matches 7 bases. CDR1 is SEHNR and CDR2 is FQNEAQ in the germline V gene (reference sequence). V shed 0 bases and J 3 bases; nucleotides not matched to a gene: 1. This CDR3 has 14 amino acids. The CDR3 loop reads CASSLAGQHTEAFF. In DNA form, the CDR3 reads TGTGCCAGCAGCTTAGCGGGACAGCACACTGAAGCTTTCTTT.

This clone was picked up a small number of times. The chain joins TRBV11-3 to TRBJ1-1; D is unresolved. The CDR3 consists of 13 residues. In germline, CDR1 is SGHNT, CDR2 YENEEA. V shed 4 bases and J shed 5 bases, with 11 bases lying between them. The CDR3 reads CASSSRMGTEAFF. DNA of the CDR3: TGTGCCAGCAGCTCTAGAATGGGTACTGAAGCTTTCTTT. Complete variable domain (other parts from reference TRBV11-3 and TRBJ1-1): EAGVVQSPRYKIIEKKQPVAFWCNPISGHNTLYWYLQNLGQGPELLIRYENEEAVDDSQLPKDRFSAERLKGVDSTLKIQPAELGDSAVYLCASSSRMGTEAFFGQGTRLTVV.

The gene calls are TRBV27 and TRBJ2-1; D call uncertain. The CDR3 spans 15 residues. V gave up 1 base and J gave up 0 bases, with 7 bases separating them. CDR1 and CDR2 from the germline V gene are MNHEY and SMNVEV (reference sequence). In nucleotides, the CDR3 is TGTGCCAGCAGTTTATATCTTTCCTCCTACAATGAGCAGTTCTTC. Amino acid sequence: CASSLYLSSYNEQFF.

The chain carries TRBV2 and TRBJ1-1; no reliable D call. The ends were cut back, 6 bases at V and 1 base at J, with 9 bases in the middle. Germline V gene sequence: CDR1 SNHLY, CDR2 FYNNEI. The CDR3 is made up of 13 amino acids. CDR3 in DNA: TGTGCCAGCAGGGTATCACCGAACACTGAAGCTTTCTTT. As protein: CASRVSPNTEAFF.

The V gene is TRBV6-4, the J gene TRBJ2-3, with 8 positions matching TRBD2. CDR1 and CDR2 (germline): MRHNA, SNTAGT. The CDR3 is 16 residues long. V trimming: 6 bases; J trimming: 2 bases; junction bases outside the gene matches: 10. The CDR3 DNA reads TGTGCCAGCAGCCCCGCAGCGGGAGCCCCCACAGATACGCAGTATTTT. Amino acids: CASSPAAGAPTDTQYF.

DNA for the CDR3: TGTGCCAGCAGCTTGAGACTAGCGGCCCCCCGTGAGACCCAGTACTTC. This encodes CASSLRLAAPRETQYF. The rearrangement uses TRBV5-4 and TRBJ2-5; 9 nucleotides line up with TRBD2. Germline values: CDR1 SGHNT, CDR2 YYREEE (reference sequence). The J segment lost 5 bases and the V segment lost 1 base, leaving 9 bases of the junction unmatched. This CDR3 is 16 amino acids long.

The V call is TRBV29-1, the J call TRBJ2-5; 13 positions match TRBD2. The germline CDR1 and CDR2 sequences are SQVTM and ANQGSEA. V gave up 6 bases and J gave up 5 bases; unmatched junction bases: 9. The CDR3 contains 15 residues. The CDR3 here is CSVSGTSGIMETQYF. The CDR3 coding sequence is TGCAGCGTCTCCGGGACTAGCGGGATTATGGAGACCCAGTACTTC.

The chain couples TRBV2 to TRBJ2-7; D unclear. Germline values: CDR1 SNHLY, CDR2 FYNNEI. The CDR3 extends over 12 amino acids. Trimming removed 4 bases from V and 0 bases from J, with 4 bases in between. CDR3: CASSGGSYEQYF. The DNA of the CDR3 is TGTGCCAGCAGTGGTGGCTCCTACGAGCAGTACTTC.

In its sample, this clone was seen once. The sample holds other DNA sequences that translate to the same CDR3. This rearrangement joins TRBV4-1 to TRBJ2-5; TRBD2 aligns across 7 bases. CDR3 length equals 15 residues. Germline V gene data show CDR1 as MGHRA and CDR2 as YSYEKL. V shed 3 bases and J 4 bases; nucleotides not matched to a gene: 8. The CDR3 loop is CASSQESGVGETQYF. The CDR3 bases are TGCGCCAGCAGCCAGGAGAGCGGGGTAGGAGAGACCCAGTACTTC.

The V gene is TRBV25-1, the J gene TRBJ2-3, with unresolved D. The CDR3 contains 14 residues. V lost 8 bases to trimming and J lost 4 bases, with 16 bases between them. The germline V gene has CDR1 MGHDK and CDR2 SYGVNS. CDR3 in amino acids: CASGDPVQPDTQYF. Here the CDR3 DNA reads TGTGCCAGCGGAGACCCGGTTCAACCAGATACGCAGTATTTT.

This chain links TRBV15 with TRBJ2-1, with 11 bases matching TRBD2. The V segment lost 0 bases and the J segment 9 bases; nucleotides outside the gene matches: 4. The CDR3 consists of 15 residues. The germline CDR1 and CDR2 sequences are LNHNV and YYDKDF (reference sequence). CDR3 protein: CATSRDSGRAGEQFF. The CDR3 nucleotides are TGTGCCACCAGCAGAGATAGCGGGAGGGCCGGTGAGCAGTTCTTC. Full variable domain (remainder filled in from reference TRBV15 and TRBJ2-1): DAMVIQNPRYQVTQFGKPVTLSCSQTLNHNVMYWYQQKSSQAPKLLFHYYDKDFNNEADTPDNFQSRRPNTSFCFLDIRSPGLGDTAMYLCATSRDSGRAGEQFFGPGTRLTVL.

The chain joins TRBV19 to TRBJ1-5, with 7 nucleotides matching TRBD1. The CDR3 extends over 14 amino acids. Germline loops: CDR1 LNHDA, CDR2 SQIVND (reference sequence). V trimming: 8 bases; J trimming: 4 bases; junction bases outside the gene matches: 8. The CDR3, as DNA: TGTGCCAGTCGGGAGGACAGGATTAATCAGCCCCAGCATTTT. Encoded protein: CASREDRINQPQHF.

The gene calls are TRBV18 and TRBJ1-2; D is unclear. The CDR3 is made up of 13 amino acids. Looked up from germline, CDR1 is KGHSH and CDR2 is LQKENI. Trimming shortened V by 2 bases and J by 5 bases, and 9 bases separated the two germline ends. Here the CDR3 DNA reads TGTGCCAGCTCACCAGAACAGTGGTATGGCTACACCTTC. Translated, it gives CASSPEQWYGYTF.

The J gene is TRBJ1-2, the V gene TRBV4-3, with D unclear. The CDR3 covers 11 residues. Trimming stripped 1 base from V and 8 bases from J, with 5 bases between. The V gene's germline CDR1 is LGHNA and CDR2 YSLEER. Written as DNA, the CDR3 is TGCGCCAGCAGCCAAGGGAACGGCTACACCTTC. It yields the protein CASSQGNGYTF.

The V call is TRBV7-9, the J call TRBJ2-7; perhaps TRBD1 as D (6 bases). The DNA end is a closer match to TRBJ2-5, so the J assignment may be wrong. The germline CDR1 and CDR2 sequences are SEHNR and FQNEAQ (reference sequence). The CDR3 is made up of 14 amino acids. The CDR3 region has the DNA TGTGCCAGCAGCCTAGGACAGATCCAAGAGACCCAGTACTTC. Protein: CASSLGQIQETQYF.

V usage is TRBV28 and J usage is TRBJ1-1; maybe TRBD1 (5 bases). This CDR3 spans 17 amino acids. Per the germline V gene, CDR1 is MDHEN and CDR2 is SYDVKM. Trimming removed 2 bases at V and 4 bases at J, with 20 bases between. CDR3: CASSLIAGPQWVTEAFF. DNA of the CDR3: TGTGCCAGCAGTTTAATCGCAGGGCCCCAATGGGTCACTGAAGCTTTCTTT.

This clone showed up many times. In DNA, the CDR3 is TGTGCCAGCAGTGATTCGTTAGGACTGGGCCCCTATTGGAACTATGGCTACACCTTC. The encoded protein is CASSDSLGLGPYWNYGYTF. The chain carries TRBV2 and TRBJ1-2; D gene uncertain. Trimming took off 3 bases at V and 2 bases at J, with 25 bases between the two ends. This CDR3 region has 19 residues. Germline-derived CDR1 and CDR2 are SNHLY and FYNNEI.

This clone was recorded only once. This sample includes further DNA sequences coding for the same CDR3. In DNA, the CDR3 is TGTGCCAGCAGCTTATCACCCAGCTCCTACAATGAGCAGTTCTTC. It codes for CASSLSPSSYNEQFF. This chain links TRBV7-3 with TRBJ2-1, with unresolved D. V lost 2 bases and J 0 bases, leaving 8 bases between the germline ends. This CDR3 spans 15 amino acids. CDR1 and CDR2 (germline): SGHTA, FQGTGA.

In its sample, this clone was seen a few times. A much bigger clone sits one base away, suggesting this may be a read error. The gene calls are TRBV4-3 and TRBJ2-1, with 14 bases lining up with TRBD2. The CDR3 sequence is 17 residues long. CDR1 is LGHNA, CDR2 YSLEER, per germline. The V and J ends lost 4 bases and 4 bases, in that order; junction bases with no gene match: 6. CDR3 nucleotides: TGCGCCAGCAGCCCGGGACTAGCGGGAGTAGGGTACAATGAGCAGTTCTTC. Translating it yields CASSPGLAGVGYNEQFF.

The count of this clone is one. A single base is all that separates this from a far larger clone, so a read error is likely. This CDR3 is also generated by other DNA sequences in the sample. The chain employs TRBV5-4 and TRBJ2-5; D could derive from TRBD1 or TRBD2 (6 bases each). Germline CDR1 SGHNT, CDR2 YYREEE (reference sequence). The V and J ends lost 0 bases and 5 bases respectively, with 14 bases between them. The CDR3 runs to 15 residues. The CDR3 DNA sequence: TGTGCCAGCAGCTTGGAAGGGGGGCAGGCGGAGACCCAGTACTTC. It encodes CASSLEGGQAETQYF.

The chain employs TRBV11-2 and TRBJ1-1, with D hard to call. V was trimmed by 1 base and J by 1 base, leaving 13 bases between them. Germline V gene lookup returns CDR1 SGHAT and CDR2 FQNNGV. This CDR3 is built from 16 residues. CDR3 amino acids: CASSLGLWAANTEAFF. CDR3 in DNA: TGTGCCAGCAGCTTAGGCCTTTGGGCAGCGAACACTGAAGCTTTCTTT.

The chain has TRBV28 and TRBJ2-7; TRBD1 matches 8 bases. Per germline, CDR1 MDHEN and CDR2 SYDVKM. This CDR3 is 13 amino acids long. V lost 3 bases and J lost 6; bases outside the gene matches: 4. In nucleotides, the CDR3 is TGTGCCAGCAGTTTCCAGGACAGGGTCGAGCAGTACTTC. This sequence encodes CASSFQDRVEQYF.

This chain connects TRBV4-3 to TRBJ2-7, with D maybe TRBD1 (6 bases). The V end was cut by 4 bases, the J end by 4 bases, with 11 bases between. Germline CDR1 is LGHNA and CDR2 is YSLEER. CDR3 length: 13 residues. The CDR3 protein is CASSRDDRYEQYF. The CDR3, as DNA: TGCGCCAGCAGCCGGGATGACAGGTACGAGCAGTACTTC.

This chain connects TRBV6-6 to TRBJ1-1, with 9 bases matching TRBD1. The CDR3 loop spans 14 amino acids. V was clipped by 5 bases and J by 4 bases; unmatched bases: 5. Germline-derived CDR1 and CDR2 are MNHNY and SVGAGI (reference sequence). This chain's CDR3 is CASSTDRGSTEAFF. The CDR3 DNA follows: TGTGCCAGCAGTACCGACAGGGGGTCCACTGAAGCTTTCTTT.

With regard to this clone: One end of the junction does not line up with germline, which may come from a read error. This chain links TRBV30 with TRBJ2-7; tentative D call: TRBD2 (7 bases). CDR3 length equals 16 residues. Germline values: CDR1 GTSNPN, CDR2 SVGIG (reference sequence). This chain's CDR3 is CAWSEGIGGLSNEQYF. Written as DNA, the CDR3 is TGTGCCTGGAGTGAAGGGATCGGGGGGCTCTCCAACGAGCAGTACTTC.